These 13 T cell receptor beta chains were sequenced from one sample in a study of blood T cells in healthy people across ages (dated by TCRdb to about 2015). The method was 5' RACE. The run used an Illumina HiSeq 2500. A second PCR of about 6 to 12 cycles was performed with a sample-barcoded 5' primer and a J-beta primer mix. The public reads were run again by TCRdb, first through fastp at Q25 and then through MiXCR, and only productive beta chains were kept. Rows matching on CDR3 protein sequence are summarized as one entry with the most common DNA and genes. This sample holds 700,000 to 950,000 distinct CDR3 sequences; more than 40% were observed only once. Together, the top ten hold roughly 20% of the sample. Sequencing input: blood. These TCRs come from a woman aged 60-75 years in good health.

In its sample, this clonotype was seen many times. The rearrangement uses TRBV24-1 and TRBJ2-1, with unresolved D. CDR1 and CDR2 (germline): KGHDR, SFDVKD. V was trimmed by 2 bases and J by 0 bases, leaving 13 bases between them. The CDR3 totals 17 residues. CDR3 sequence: CATSDSSASSSYNEQFF. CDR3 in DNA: TGTGCCACCAGTGATTCGTCCGCCTCCAGCTCCTACAATGAGCAGTTCTTC.

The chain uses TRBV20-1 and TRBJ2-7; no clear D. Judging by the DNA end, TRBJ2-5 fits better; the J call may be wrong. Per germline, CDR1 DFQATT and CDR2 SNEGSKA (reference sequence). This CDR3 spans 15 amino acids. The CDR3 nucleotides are TGCAGTGCTAGAGGCGCGACTGACATCCAAGAGACCCAGTACTTC. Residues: CSARGATDIQETQYF.

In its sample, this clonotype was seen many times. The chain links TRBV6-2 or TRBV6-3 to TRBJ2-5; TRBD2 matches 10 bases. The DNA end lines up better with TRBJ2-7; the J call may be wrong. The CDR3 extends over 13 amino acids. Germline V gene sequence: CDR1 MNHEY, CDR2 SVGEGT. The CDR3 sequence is CASRLAGVDEQYF. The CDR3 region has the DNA TGTGCCAGCAGGCTAGCGGGAGTCGACGAGCAGTACTTC.

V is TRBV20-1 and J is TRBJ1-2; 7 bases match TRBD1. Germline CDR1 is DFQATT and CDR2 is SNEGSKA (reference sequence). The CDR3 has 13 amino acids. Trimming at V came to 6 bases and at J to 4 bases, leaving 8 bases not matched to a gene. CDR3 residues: CSAQRQGGYGYTF. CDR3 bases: TGCAGTGCCCAAAGACAGGGAGGCTATGGCTACACCTTC.

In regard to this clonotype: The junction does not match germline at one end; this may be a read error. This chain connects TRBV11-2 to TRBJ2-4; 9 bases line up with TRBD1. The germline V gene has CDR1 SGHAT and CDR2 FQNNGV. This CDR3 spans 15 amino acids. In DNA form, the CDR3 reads TGTGCCAGCAGCACAGGGGACAGGGCCAAAAACATTCGGTACTTC. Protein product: CASSTGDRAKNIRYF.

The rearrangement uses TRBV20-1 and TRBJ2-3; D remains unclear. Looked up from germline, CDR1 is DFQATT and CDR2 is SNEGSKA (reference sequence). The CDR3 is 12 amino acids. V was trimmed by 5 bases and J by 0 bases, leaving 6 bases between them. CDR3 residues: CSARKSTDTQYF. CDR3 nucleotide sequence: TGCAGTGCTCGCAAGAGCACAGATACGCAGTATTTT.

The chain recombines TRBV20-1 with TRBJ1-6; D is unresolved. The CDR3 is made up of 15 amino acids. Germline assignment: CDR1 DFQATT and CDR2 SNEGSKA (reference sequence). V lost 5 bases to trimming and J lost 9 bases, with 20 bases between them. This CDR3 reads CSADPGVSWGSPLHF. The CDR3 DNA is TGCAGTGCTGATCCCGGTGTGAGCTGGGGTTCACCCCTCCACTTT.

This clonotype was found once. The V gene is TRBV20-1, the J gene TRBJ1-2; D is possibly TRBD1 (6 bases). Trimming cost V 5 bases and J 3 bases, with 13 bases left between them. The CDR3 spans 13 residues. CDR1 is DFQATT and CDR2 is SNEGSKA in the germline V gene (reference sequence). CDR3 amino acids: CSAPEQGDYGYTF. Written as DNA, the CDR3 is TGCAGTGCTCCGGAACAGGGCGACTATGGCTACACCTTC.

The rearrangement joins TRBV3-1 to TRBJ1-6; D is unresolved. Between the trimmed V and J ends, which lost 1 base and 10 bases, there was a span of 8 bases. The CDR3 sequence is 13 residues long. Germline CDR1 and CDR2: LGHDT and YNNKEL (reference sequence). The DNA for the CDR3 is TGTGCCAGCAGCCAAGGGGATGGATCACCCCTCCACTTT. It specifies CASSQGDGSPLHF.

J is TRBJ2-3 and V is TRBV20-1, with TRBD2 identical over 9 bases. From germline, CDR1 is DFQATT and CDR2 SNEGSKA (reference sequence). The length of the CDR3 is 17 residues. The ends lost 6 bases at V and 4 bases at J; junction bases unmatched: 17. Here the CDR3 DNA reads TGCAGTGCCTTAGGTAGCGGGGGAGGTGGCTTGGCAGATACGCAGTATTTT. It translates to CSALGSGGGGLADTQYF.

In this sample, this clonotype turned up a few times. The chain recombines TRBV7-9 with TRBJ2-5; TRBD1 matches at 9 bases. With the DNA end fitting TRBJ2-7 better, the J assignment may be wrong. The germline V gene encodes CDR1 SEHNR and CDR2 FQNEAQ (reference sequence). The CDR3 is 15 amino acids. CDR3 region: CASSPGTGPLYEQYF. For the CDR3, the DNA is TGTGCCAGCAGCCCCGGGACAGGGCCCCTCTACGAGCAGTACTTC.

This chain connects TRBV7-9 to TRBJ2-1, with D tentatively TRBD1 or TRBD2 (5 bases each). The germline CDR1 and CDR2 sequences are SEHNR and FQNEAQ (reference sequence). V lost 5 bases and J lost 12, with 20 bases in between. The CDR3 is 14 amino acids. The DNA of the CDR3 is TGTGCCAGCAGCATCCGGGGCCAAGAGAAGACGCAGTTCTTC. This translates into CASSIRGQEKTQFF.

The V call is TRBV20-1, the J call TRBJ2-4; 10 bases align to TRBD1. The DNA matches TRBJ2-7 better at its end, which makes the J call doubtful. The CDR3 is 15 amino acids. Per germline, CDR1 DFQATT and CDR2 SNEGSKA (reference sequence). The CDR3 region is CSAMFDGTGVHEQYF. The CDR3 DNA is TGCAGTGCTATGTTCGACGGGACAGGGGTTCACGAGCAGTACTTC.